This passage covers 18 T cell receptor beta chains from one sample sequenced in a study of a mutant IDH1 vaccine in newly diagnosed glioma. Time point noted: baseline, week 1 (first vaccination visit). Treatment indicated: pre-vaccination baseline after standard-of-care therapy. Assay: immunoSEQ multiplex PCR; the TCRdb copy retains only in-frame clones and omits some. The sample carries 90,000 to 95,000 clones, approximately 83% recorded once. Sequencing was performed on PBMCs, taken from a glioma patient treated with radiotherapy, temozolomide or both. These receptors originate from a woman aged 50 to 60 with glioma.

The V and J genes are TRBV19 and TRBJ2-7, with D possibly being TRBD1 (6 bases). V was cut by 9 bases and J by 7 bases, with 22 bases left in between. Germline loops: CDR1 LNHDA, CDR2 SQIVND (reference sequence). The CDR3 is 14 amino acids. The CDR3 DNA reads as TGTGCCAGCGGGACGGACAGTCCGCGAGGTGAGCAGTACTTC. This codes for CASGTDSPRGEQYF.

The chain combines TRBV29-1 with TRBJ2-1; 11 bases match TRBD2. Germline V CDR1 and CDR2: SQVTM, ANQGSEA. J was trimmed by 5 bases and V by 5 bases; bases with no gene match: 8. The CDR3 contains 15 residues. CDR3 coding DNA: TGCAGCGTTTCTGGACTAGCGGGCAATCACAATGAGCAGTTCTTC. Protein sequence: CSVSGLAGNHNEQFF.

The CDR3 sequence: CASSLYLSQNTEAFF. DNA of the CDR3: TGTGCCAGCAGCTTGTATTTGTCGCAGAACACTGAAGCTTTCTTT. The V call is TRBV5-5, the J call TRBJ1-1; no reliable D call. This CDR3 comprises 15 residues. The V gene lost 1 base and the J gene lost 1 base, with 11 bases spanning the gap. CDR1 and CDR2 from the germline V gene are SGHKS and YYEKEE (reference sequence).

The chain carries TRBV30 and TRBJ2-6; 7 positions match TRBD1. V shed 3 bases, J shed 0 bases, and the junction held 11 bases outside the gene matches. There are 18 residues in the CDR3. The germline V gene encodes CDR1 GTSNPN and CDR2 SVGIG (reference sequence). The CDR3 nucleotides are TGTGCCTGGAGATACGGGACAGTGCTAGACTCTGGGGCCAACGTCCTGACTTTC. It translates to CAWRYGTVLDSGANVLTF. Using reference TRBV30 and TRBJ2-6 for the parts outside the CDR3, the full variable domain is SQTIHQWPATLVQPVGSPLSLECTVEGTSNPNLYWYRQAAGRGLQLLFYSVGIGQISSEVPQNLSASRPQDRQFILSSKKLLLSDSGFYLCAWRYGTVLDSGANVLTFGAGSRLTVL.

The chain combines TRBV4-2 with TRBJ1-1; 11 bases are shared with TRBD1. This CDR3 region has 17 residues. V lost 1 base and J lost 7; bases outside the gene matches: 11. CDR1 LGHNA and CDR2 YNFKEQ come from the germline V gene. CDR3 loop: CASSQGDRGSLLNEAFF. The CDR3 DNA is TGTGCCAGCAGCCAAGGGGACAGGGGGTCCTTACTGAATGAAGCTTTCTTT.

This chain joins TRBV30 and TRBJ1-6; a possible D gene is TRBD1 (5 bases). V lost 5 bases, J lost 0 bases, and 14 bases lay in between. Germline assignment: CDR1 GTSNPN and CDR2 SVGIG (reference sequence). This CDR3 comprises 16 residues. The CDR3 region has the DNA TGTGCCTGGGACAAACAGGCGAGCTCCTATAATTCACCCCTCCACTTT. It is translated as CAWDKQASSYNSPLHF.

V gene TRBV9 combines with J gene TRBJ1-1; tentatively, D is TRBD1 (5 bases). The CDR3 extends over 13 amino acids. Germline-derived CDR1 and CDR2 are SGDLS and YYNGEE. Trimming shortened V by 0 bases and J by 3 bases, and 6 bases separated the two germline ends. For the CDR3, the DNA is TGTGCCAGCAGCGTAGTGACAGACACTGAAGCTTTCTTT. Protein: CASSVVTDTEAFF.

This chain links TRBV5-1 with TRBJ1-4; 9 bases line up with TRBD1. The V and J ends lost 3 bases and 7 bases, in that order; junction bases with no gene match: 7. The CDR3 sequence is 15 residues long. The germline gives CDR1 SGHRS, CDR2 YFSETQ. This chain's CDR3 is CASSSSGTGTEKLFF. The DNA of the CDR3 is TGCGCCAGCAGCTCATCCGGGACAGGGACTGAAAAACTGTTTTTT.

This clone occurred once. CDR3 DNA sequence: TGTGCCAGTAGGGGAGCTAACTATGGCTACACCTTC. This translates into CASRGANYGYTF. The rearrangement links TRBV6-1 to TRBJ1-2, with TRBD1 as a possible D gene (5 bases). CDR1 is MNHNS, CDR2 SASEGT, per germline. V gave up 9 bases and J gave up 0 bases, with 8 bases separating them. The length of the CDR3 is 12 residues.

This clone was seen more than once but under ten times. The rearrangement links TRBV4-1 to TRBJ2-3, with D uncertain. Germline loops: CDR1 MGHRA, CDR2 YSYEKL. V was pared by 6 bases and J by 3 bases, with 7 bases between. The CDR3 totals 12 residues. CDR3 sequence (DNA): TGCGCCAGCAGTGCGGTTACAGATACGCAGTATTTT. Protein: CASSAVTDTQYF.

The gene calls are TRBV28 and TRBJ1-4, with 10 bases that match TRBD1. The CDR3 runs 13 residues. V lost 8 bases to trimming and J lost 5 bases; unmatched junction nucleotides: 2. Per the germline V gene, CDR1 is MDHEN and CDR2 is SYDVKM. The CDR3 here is CASRGQGNEKLFF. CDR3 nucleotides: TGTGCCAGCCGGGGACAGGGGAATGAAAAACTGTTTTTT.

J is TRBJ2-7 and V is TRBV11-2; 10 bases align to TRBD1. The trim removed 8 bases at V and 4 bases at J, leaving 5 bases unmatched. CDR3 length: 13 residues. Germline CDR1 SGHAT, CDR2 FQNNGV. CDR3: CASSQGQGYEQYF. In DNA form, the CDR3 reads TGTGCCAGCTCCCAGGGACAGGGGTACGAGCAGTACTTC.

CDR3 loop: CASSVAGGGYGYTF. CDR3 DNA: TGTGCCAGCAGCGTAGCTGGGGGCGGCTATGGCTACACCTTC. The chain links TRBV9 to TRBJ1-2, with D maybe TRBD1 (6 bases). The V gene lost 0 bases and the J gene lost 4 bases, with 10 bases spanning the gap. The germline CDR1 and CDR2 sequences are SGDLS and YYNGEE. This CDR3 contains 14 residues.

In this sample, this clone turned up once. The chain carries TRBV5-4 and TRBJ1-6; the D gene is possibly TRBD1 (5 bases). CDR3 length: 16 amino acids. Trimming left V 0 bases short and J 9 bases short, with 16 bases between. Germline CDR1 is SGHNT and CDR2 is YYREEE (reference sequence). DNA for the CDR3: TGTGCCAGCAGCTTGGACTTTGGCAGGGAGATTTCACCCCTCCACTTT. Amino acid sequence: CASSLDFGREISPLHF. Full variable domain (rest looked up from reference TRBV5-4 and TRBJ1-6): ETGVTQSPTHLIKTRGQQVTLRCSSQSGHNTVSWYQQALGQGPQFIFQYYREEENGRGNFPPRFSGLQFPNYSSELNVNALELDDSALYLCASSLDFGREISPLHFGNGTRLTVT.

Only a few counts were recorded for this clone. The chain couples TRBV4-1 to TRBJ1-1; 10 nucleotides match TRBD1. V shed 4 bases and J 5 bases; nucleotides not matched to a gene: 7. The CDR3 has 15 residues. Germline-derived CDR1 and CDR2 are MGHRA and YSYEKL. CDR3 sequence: CASSRGQGVSTEAFF. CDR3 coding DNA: TGCGCCAGCAGCCGAGGACAGGGGGTGAGTACTGAAGCTTTCTTT.

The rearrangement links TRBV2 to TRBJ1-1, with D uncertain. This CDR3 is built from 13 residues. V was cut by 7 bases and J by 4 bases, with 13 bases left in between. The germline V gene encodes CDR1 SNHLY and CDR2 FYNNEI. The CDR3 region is CASTGGEGTEAFF. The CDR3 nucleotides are TGTGCCAGCACCGGCGGTGAGGGCACTGAAGCTTTCTTT.

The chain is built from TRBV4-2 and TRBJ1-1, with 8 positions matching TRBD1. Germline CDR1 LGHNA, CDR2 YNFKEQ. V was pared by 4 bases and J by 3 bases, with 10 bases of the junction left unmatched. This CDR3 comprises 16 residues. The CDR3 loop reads CASSPPDRAKDTEAFF. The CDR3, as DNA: TGTGCCAGCAGCCCCCCGGACAGGGCGAAGGACACTGAAGCTTTCTTT.

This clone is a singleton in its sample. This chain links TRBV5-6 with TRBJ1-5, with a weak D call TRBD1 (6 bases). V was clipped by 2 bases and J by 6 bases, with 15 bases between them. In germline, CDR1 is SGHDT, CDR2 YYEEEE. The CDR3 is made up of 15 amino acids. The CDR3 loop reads CASSFQGQLVQPQHF. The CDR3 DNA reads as TGTGCCAGCAGCTTCCAGGGGCAGTTGGTTCAGCCCCAGCATTTT.